A single T cell receptor beta chain is shown here with its context. What it recognizes is unknown. From the germline J gene comes the end of the CDR3, since the read stops 3 residues before it. This entry is derived from a study of T cell clonality in common variable immunodeficiency. Findings of the study overall: CVID patient heterogeneity limited repertoire-clinical complication correlations. Common variable immunodeficiency TCR beta sequences reportedly had fewer deletions and N-nucleotide insertions. T cell subpopulation sequencing would be needed to explain CVID clonality.

The data were produced by immunoSEQ multiplex PCR, yet TCRdb's version contains in-frame clones alone and is incomplete. Altogether 30,000 to 40,000 clones were found in the sample, and no singletons occur. CDR3 length: 15 residues. Trimming stripped 4 bases from V and 5 bases from J, with 15 bases between. Both groups were predominantly of Caucasian heritage. CVID subjects were neither ill nor on immunomodulatory or immunosuppressive medication at sampling. This receptor was identified in a human donor with common variable immunodeficiency. The sequenced material came from peripheral blood mononuclear cells. J is TRBJ1-5 and V is TRBV23-1; maybe TRBD1 (6 bases). TRBV23-1 is filed as an ORF, its function uncertain. CDR3 DNA, as far as it was read: TGCGCCAGCAGTCCAAGGGGACATCGGGATCAGCCC. Encoded protein: CASSPRGHRDQP. The full-length CDR3 reads as CASSPRGHRDQPQHF.